The present T cell receptor beta chain was sequenced within a study of OX40 agonist ivuxolimab in advanced cancers. Study summary: Patients got intravenous ivuxolimab at 0.01 to 10 mg/kg every 2 weeks.

Libraries were prepared by immunoSEQ multiplex PCR; TCRdb keeps only in-frame clonotypes and omits some of them. The sample lists tens of thousands of clones; around 90% were seen once. The CDR3 covers 15 residues. Trimming at V came to 0 bases and at J to 1 base, leaving 4 bases not matched to a gene. The germline CDR1 and CDR2 sequences are GTSNPN and SVGIG (reference sequence). This sample comprised CD4+ or CD8+ T cells sorted from blood, obtained in a trial of the OX40 agonist ivuxolimab. This sequence originates from an adult with an advanced solid tumor such as melanoma, head and neck, liver or kidney cancer. The genes are TRBV30 and TRBJ2-7; 9 bases match TRBD1. CDR3: CAWSVADRGSYEQYF. DNA of the CDR3: TGTGCCTGGAGTGTGGCCGACAGGGGGTCCTACGAGCAGTACTTC.